This T cell receptor beta chain was profiled in a study of shared clonotypes between healthy human individuals. Overall study results and limits: A reduction in generation probabilities was seen for non-shared clonotypes relative to those shared by all four donors.

For each subset, genomic DNA was distributed in equal portions over several immunoSEQ plates. Here immunoSEQ multiplex PCR was the method, and the copy in TCRdb shows in-frame clones only, minus some. Here the sample spans fewer than 850,000 clones, less than 80% being singletons. Notes on this clone: Its antigen is currently unknown. Other nucleotide sequences in the sample specify the same CDR3.

V was trimmed by 4 bases and J by 6 bases, leaving 11 bases between them. From germline, CDR1 is MDHEN and CDR2 SYDVKM. The CDR3 runs 13 residues. This rearrangement joins TRBV28 to TRBJ2-3; no definite D call. The material sequenced was memory CD4+ T cells sorted from blood. The subset here: CD45RA-negative fraction. This clonotype was sampled from a woman in her 30s in good health. CDR3 residues: CASSSGAPDTQYF. CDR3 DNA sequence: TGTGCCAGCAGTTCAGGTGCGCCGGATACGCAGTATTTT.